This T cell receptor beta chain is drawn from a study of early T cells in non-severe SARS-CoV-2 infection. Study details: Sequencing of unsorted whole blood was done on bulk RNA, leaving chains unpaired.

Notes on this clonotype: Its antigen is currently unknown.

Findings of the study overall: Anti-spike CD8 responses were favored in VDJdb matching, and private and CD4 specificities were missed.

This CDR3 is 11 amino acids long. The V end lost 8 bases, the J end lost 7 bases, and 8 bases lay between the germline ends. Separate cDNA molecules each had unique molecular identifiers attached to them. In TCRdb, the 5' RACE reads were re-called with MiXCR into one record per CDR3 protein. The sample records 50,000 to 60,000 distinct CDR3 sequences, 6.2% being singletons. Sequencing was carried out using whole blood. The chain couples TRBV12-3 or TRBV12-4 to TRBJ2-2; D uncertain. The receptor was derived from an adult who was a healthcare worker with PCR-confirmed SARS-CoV-2 infection or an uninfected control (not recorded which). The DNA for the CDR3 is TGTGCCAGCGCCTCGATCGGGGAGCTGTTTTTT. Protein: CASASIGELFF.